The present T cell receptor (beta chain) was sequenced within a study of blood T cell repertoires in COVID-19. For the study at large: Samples taken during acute and convalescent COVID-19 were collected in the United States, Italy and Spain. The cDNA or gDNA used as material had been derived from T cells, B-cell-depleted T cells, or PBMCs.

The authors' processing: Cell counts per sample came from amplifying reference gene primers. Measured with immunoSEQ multiplex PCR; TCRdb has only the in-frame clones, and not every one. The V and J calls and clone size were taken over from that table, and D and trimming were inferred from the DNA. Of 300,000 to 350,000 clones in the sample, around 90% were seen once. The clonotype originates from a man younger than 35 with active or convalescent COVID-19. Sequences were obtained from peripheral blood.

CDR3 loop: CASSRTGGGSNQPQHF. CDR3 nucleotide sequence: TGTGCCAGTAGTAGGACAGGGGGAGGGAGCAATCAGCCCCAGCATTTT. This sequence joins TRBV19 and TRBJ1-5, with 10 positions matching TRBD1. V gave up 4 bases and J gave up 1 base; unmatched junction bases: 4. The CDR3 has 16 amino acids. The germline V gene encodes CDR1 LNHDA and CDR2 SQIVND (reference sequence).